This T cell receptor beta chain was sequenced in a study of molecular identifiers for immune sequencing clone quantification. Study overall: RNA, taken in replicates from about 20,000 or 100,000 naive CD8 cells, was split five ways, with four sequenced. General study points: Clones with over 20 RNA copies captured over 98% of effector molecules but under 1% of naive ones.

With regard to this clonotype: The antigen is undetermined.

Methods described previously were used for bulk TCR libraries, and listed TCR primers were applied. TCRdb re-called the PCR reads through MiXCR, storing one row per CDR3 protein. The sample gives about 640,000 distinct CDR3 sequences, about 20% of which show up once; 0.85% is in the top ten. The CDR3 is 11 amino acids. Germline-derived CDR1 and CDR2 are LNHDA and SQIVND (reference sequence). The V gene end was trimmed by 10 bases and the J gene end by 4 bases; junction bases not matched to a gene: 4. Based on a CD8+CD4-CCR7+CD45RA+ profile, naive CD8 T cells were sorted. The sample taken for sequencing was naive CD8+ T cells from blood, with Jurkat cell RNA spiked in. The sample's subset: FACS-sorted CD8+CD4-CCR7+CD45RA+ naive T cells. This chain links TRBV19 with TRBJ2-7, with 7 positions matching TRBD1. The sequence was collected from a human donor in good health. Some libraries in this study had Jurkat cell RNA spiked in. This CDR3 is CATGQFYEQYF. CDR3 DNA sequence: TGTGCCACGGGACAGTTTTACGAGCAGTACTTC.